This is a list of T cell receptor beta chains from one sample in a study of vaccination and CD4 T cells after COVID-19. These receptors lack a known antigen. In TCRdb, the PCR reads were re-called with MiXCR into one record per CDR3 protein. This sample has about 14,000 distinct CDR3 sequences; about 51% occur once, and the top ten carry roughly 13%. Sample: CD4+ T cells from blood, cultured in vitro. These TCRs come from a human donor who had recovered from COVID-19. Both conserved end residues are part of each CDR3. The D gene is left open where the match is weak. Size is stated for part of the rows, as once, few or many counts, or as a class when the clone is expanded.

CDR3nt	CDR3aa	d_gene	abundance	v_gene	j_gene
TGTGCCAGCAGCTTAGACGACCTCGGGTCAGGGGAGCTGTTTTTT	CASSLDDLGSGELFF	NA	NA	TRBV7-2	TRBJ2-2
TGTGCCAGCAGCTCGAGCCGACAGGGGATACAGCCCCAGCATTTT	CASSSSRQGIQPQHF	TRBD1	NA	TRBV7-2	TRBJ1-5
TGCAGTGCCCGCTCGGACAGTGAAGCTTTCTTT	CSARSDSEAFF	NA	NA	TRBV20-1	TRBJ1-1
TGTGCCAGCAGTTCCCGGGACAGAGGGCAGCCCCAGCATTTT	CASSSRDRGQPQHF	TRBD1	NA	TRBV6-5	TRBJ1-5
TGTGCCAGCAGCCTAACACAGGGGGCGTTGAATGAGCAGTTCTTC	CASSLTQGALNEQFF	TRBD1	NA	TRBV7-7	TRBJ2-1
TGCAGTGCTAGAGACCCCCTAGCCGCCGGGGAGCTGTTTTTT	CSARDPLAAGELFF	NA	NA	TRBV20-1	TRBJ2-2
TGTGCCAGCAGCCAGGGACTAGCGGGGGGCACCGGGGAGCTGTTTTTT	CASSQGLAGGTGELFF	TRBD2	few	TRBV7-9	TRBJ2-2
TGTGCCAGCAGTTCCCCAGGGAAAGACACTGAAGCTTTCTTT	CASSSPGKDTEAFF	NA	NA	TRBV27	TRBJ1-1
TGTGCCAGCAGCCAAGAATCCTGGTTACAAAGGAAAACTGAAGCTTTCTTT	CASSQESWLQRKTEAFF	NA	NA	TRBV3-1	TRBJ1-1
TGCAGTGCTAGCGGGGAGTACCAAGAGACCCAGTACTTC	CSASGEYQETQYF	NA	NA	TRBV20-1	TRBJ2-5
TGTGCCAGCAACCCTACTAGCGGGATACGAGAGACCCAGTACTTC	CASNPTSGIRETQYF	TRBD2	NA	TRBV28	TRBJ2-5
TGTGCCTGGAGTCCTTCGAACACTGAAGCTTTCTTT	CAWSPSNTEAFF	NA	NA	TRBV30	TRBJ1-1
TGTGCCAGCAGTGAAGTGCAGGGAGGTTATGGCTACACCTTC	CASSEVQGGYGYTF	NA	NA	TRBV6-1	TRBJ1-2
TGCAGCACCCAGCGAAAGACGATCCATGAGCAGTTCTTC	CSTQRKTIHEQFF	NA	few	TRBV29-1	TRBJ2-1
TGCGCCAGCAGTTACTCTGGGGCCAACGTCCTGACTTTC	CASSYSGANVLTF	NA	NA	TRBV10-2	TRBJ2-6
TGCAGTGCTAGAAGGGGCGGGGAGACAGATACGCAGTATTTT	CSARRGGETDTQYF	NA	few	TRBV20-1	TRBJ2-3
TGTGCCAGCAGCTCCTCCGCCACGACAGGGAGGTTTCGGAACTATGGCTACACCTTC	CASSSSATTGRFRNYGYTF	TRBD1	few	TRBV7-2	TRBJ1-2
TGTGCCAGCAGCTTGGGACCGATGAACACCGGGGAGCTGTTTTTT	CASSLGPMNTGELFF	NA	NA	TRBV7-9	TRBJ2-2
TGTGCCAGCATCGAAACTACCCGTCTGGGGCAGTACTTC	CASIETTRLGQYF	NA	NA	TRBV21-1	TRBJ2-7
TGTGCCAGTAGTATAGCAGGTCAATGGACTCACAATGAGCAGTTCTTC	CASSIAGQWTHNEQFF	NA	few	TRBV19	TRBJ2-1
TGTGCCAGCAGGCACGGTAGGCGGGGCGCGAACACCGGGGAGCTGTTTTTT	CASRHGRRGANTGELFF	NA	few	TRBV7-2	TRBJ2-2
TGTGCCAGCAGTGCCACCCGTTACTCCAATGAGCAGTTCTTC	CASSATRYSNEQFF	NA	NA	TRBV27	TRBJ2-1